Presented here are 9 T cell receptor beta chains from one specimen sequenced in a study of patients and donors after allogeneic stem cell transplantation. TCRdb re-called the RT-PCR reads through MiXCR, storing one row per CDR3 protein. Found here are more than 850,000 distinct CDR3 sequences, more than 15% of them singletons; the top ten hold roughly 6%. Material: blood, either unsorted or a sorted T cell fraction (not recorded which). All receptors derive from a human donor who was either an allogeneic HSCT recipient or a stem cell or donor lymphocyte infusion donor (not recorded which). It is not recorded whose cells these are; they may come from a transplant donor.

This clonotype was counted only a few times. The genes are TRBV2 and TRBJ2-2; D is undetermined. Trimming pared 4 bases from V and 3 bases from J, leaving 6 bases between. CDR3 length: 13 residues. Germline V gives CDR1 SNHLY, CDR2 FYNNEI. The CDR3 is CASSVEDTGELFF. In DNA form, the CDR3 reads TGTGCCAGCAGTGTGGAAGACACCGGGGAGCTGTTTTTT.

In its sample, this clonotype was seen many times. The gene calls are TRBV12-3 or TRBV12-4 and TRBJ1-4, with D maybe TRBD1 (5 bases). V lost 7 bases to trimming and J lost 7 bases, with 16 bases between them. This CDR3 has 14 residues. The CDR3 nucleotides are TGTGCCAGCAACCCCACAGGCCCCAGTGAAAAACTGTTTTTT. Translated: CASNPTGPSEKLFF.

The CDR3 reads CSARDTIAGAISSPLHF. The CDR3 DNA follows: TGCAGTGCTAGAGATACGATCGCAGGCGCCATTAGTTCACCCCTCCACTTT. This chain joins TRBV20-1 and TRBJ1-6; D is unclear. Trimming took off 0 bases at V and 9 bases at J, with 21 bases between the two ends. Germline-derived CDR1 and CDR2 are DFQATT and SNEGSKA (reference sequence). The CDR3 extends over 17 amino acids.

The table lists this clonotype with a few counts. V is TRBV4-3 and J is TRBJ2-5, with 11 bases matching TRBD2. V lost 0 bases and J lost 1; bases outside the gene matches: 7. CDR3 length equals 18 residues. The V gene's germline CDR1 is LGHNA and CDR2 YSLEER. This CDR3 reads CASSQEYRTSGRQETQYF. The CDR3 DNA follows: TGCGCCAGCAGCCAAGAGTATAGGACTAGCGGGCGCCAAGAGACCCAGTACTTC.

This clonotype was recorded a few times. The chain joins TRBV7-9 to TRBJ2-7; 11 bases are a match to TRBD1. The CDR3 extends over 15 amino acids. The germline gives CDR1 SEHNR, CDR2 FQNEAQ (reference sequence). Germline trimming cut 3 bases from V and 9 bases from J; bases unmatched to any gene: 10. CDR3 loop: CASSLQTGTGGAQYF. The CDR3 DNA reads as TGTGCCAGCAGCTTGCAAACCGGGACAGGGGGTGCGCAGTACTTC.

This clonotype was seen more than once but under ten times. The CDR3 protein is CASRSFRTGDTGELFF. In DNA form, the CDR3 reads TGTGCCAGCAGGTCCTTTCGGACAGGAGACACCGGGGAGCTGTTTTTT. The chain uses TRBV12-3 or TRBV12-4 and TRBJ2-2; 7 bases agree with TRBD1. Trimming cost V 6 bases and J 3 bases; bases outside gene matches: 10. The CDR3 has 16 amino acids.

The CDR3 region is CSVERVQNYGYTF. As DNA, the CDR3 is TGCAGCGTTGAAAGGGTTCAGAACTATGGCTACACCTTC. The chain joins TRBV29-1 to TRBJ1-2; D gene unclear. Between the trimmed V and J ends, which lost 2 bases and 2 bases, there was a span of 9 bases. Germline CDR1 SQVTM, CDR2 ANQGSEA. The CDR3 loop spans 13 amino acids.

This chain links TRBV4-1 with TRBJ1-1, with D perhaps matching TRBD1 (6 bases). CDR3 size: 14 residues. From germline, CDR1 is MGHRA and CDR2 YSYEKL. V lost 5 bases and J lost 7, with 17 bases in between. DNA of the CDR3: TGCGCCAGCAGCTCCGACAGGAGCCCTAATGAAGCTTTCTTT. It is translated as CASSSDRSPNEAFF.

V gene TRBV3-1 combines with J gene TRBJ2-3; TRBD2 aligns across 8 bases. Unmatched junction bases numbered 16, after V lost 9 bases and J lost 2 bases. Germline-derived CDR1 and CDR2 are LGHDT and YNNKEL (reference sequence). The CDR3 contains 17 residues. CDR3 sequence (DNA): TGTGCCAGTGGGAAACTATACTCAGCGGGAGACACAGATACGCAGTATTTT. Its translation is CASGKLYSAGDTDTQYF.